One and the same sample provided the 25 T cell receptor beta chains below, sequenced in a study of cytomegalovirus exposure and HLA in healthy donors. The PCR ran on 60 Vbeta and 13 Jbeta primers. Assay: immunoSEQ multiplex PCR; the TCRdb copy retains only in-frame clones and omits some. The sample consists of fewer than 250,000 clones, 65% to 85% of them appearing once. The material sequenced was PBMCs. The receptor source for this set is a man in his forties in good health and CMV-seropositive.

The chain employs TRBV5-5 and TRBJ1-5, with D possibly matching TRBD1 (5 bases). Trimming took off 0 bases at V and 4 bases at J, with 11 bases between the two ends. Germline CDR1 and CDR2: SGHKS and YYEKEE (reference sequence). This CDR3 is 15 amino acids long. CDR3 in DNA: TGTGCCAGCAGCTTGGCAGGGCGGCCGAATCAGCCCCAGCATTTT. This sequence encodes CASSLAGRPNQPQHF.

The chain carries TRBV18 and TRBJ1-2; maybe TRBD1 (5 bases). The germline V gene has CDR1 KGHSH and CDR2 LQKENI. V lost 1 base to trimming and J lost 7 bases, with 19 bases between them. The CDR3 extends over 16 amino acids. The CDR3 DNA is TGTGCCAGCTCACCACGAAGTACGGGGGAAGTTGGTGGCTACACCTTC. Translated: CASSPRSTGEVGGYTF.

The rearrangement joins TRBV29-1 to TRBJ2-1; 7 nucleotides agree with TRBD1. The V gene end was trimmed by 8 bases and the J gene end by 4 bases; junction bases not matched to a gene: 11. In germline, CDR1 is SQVTM, CDR2 ANQGSEA. This CDR3 has 14 residues. Here the CDR3 DNA reads TGCAGCACGCATCGAAGGGGGCTTTACAATGAGCAGTTCTTC. This translates into CSTHRRGLYNEQFF.

This chain links TRBV5-4 with TRBJ2-7; the D gene is possibly TRBD2 (6 bases). The CDR3 consists of 14 residues. V was pared by 4 bases and J by 5 bases, with 16 bases between. Germline values: CDR1 SGHNT, CDR2 YYREEE (reference sequence). The CDR3 spells CASSQKGGVHEQYF. DNA of the CDR3: TGTGCCAGCAGCCAAAAAGGCGGGGTCCACGAGCAGTACTTC.

The J gene is TRBJ1-1, the V gene TRBV19; 7 nucleotides line up with TRBD1. Looked up from germline, CDR1 is LNHDA and CDR2 is SQIVND (reference sequence). The CDR3 runs 15 residues. The trim removed 6 bases at V and 7 bases at J, leaving 14 bases unmatched. DNA for the CDR3: TGTGCCAGTAGCCCCGGGACAGCACGCACCAGTGAAGCTTTCTTT. Its translation: CASSPGTARTSEAFF.

The chain has TRBV7-2 and TRBJ2-2, with TRBD1 matching 7 bases. The V gene's germline CDR1 is SGHTA and CDR2 FQGNSA. The CDR3 is 17 amino acids. With V trimmed by 1 base and J by 5 bases, 10 bases remained unmatched. The chain's CDR3 is CASSLVAAGGSTGELFF. The CDR3 DNA is TGTGCCAGCAGCTTAGTCGCGGCAGGGGGTAGTACCGGGGAGCTGTTTTTT.

The genes are TRBV7-9 and TRBJ2-6; TRBD1 matches 7 bases. Trimming cost V 5 bases and J 0 bases; bases outside gene matches: 1. Germline CDR1 reads SEHNR; CDR2 reads FQNEAQ (reference sequence). This CDR3 contains 15 residues. The CDR3 DNA reads TGTGCCAGCAGCCGGGACAGCTCTGGGGCCAACGTCCTGACTTTC. Its translation: CASSRDSSGANVLTF.

The chain combines TRBV19 with TRBJ1-5; 11 positions match TRBD1. This CDR3 contains 17 residues. With 6 bases clipped from V and 3 bases from J, the junction kept 10 bases outside the gene matches. The germline V gene has CDR1 LNHDA and CDR2 SQIVND (reference sequence). CDR3 sequence (DNA): TGTGCCAGTAGCCCAAGGGACAGGGGGGGATACAATCAGCCCCAGCATTTT. Protein sequence: CASSPRDRGGYNQPQHF.

This clone was found once. The rearrangement uses TRBV6-1 and TRBJ1-3; D not resolved. Between the trimmed V and J ends, which lost 4 bases and 0 bases, there was a span of 10 bases. Germline CDR1 is MNHNS and CDR2 is SASEGT. The CDR3 extends over 15 amino acids. DNA for the CDR3: TGTGCCAGCAGTGCGAGTCAAAGCTCTGGAAACACCATATATTTT. This translates into CASSASQSSGNTIYF.

This clone was seen only once. The V gene is TRBV6-5, the J gene TRBJ2-7; D gene unclear. The CDR3 loop spans 15 amino acids. Germline V CDR1 and CDR2: MNHEY, SVGAGI. Trimming shortened V by 2 bases and J by 0 bases, and 11 bases separated the two germline ends. CDR3 sequence reads: CASSYNYLSSYEQYF. In DNA, the CDR3 is TGTGCCAGCAGTTACAACTACCTAAGCTCCTACGAGCAGTACTTC.

The chain is built from TRBV12-5 and TRBJ2-2; D uncertain. The germline gives CDR1 LGHNT, CDR2 FRNRAP. The CDR3 length is 19 residues. V lost 3 bases and J 5 bases, leaving 25 bases between the germline ends. CDR3: CASGFTTDFTVLTTGELFF. The CDR3 DNA is TGTGCTAGTGGTTTTACAACCGACTTCACCGTCCTTACAACCGGGGAGCTGTTTTTT.

The rearrangement joins TRBV19 to TRBJ2-2; 8 bases fit TRBD2. The CDR3 has 16 amino acids. Germline V gene sequence: CDR1 LNHDA, CDR2 SQIVND (reference sequence). The junction had 5 bases not matched to a gene; V was cut back by 2 bases and J by 3 bases. CDR3 residues: CASSIRRGADTGELFF. The CDR3 coding sequence is TGTGCCAGTAGTATACGGCGGGGGGCGGACACCGGGGAGCTGTTTTTT. Full variable domain (remainder filled in from reference TRBV19 and TRBJ2-2): DGGITQSPKYLFRKEGQNVTLSCEQNLNHDAMYWYRQDPGQGLRLIYYSQIVNDFQKGDIAEGYSVSREKKESFPLTVTSAQKNPTAFYLCASSIRRGADTGELFFGEGSRLTVL.

The rearrangement uses TRBV27 and TRBJ2-2; 8 nucleotides line up with TRBD2. J was trimmed by 5 bases and V by 5 bases; bases with no gene match: 10. Per germline, CDR1 MNHEY and CDR2 SMNVEV (reference sequence). The CDR3 has 16 residues. The CDR3, as DNA: TGTGCCAGCAGTCTTCTAACGGGAGGGGGGACCGGGGAGCTGTTTTTT. Residues: CASSLLTGGGTGELFF.

V gene TRBV5-1 combines with J gene TRBJ2-3; 15 nucleotides line up with TRBD2. Germline CDR1 SGHRS, CDR2 YFSETQ. The CDR3 is 16 residues long. The J segment lost 6 bases and the V segment lost 3 bases, leaving 5 bases of the junction unmatched. The CDR3 region is CASSSGLAGGGDTQYF. DNA for the CDR3: TGCGCCAGCAGCTCGGGACTAGCGGGAGGCGGTGATACGCAGTATTTT.

This clone was seen once. This rearrangement joins TRBV15 to TRBJ2-5; D is uncertain. Germline assignment: CDR1 LNHNV and CDR2 YYDKDF (reference sequence). This CDR3 is built from 15 residues. Between the trimmed V and J ends, which lost 0 bases and 1 base, there was a span of 9 bases. The CDR3 protein is CATSRDSQTQETQYF. DNA for the CDR3: TGTGCCACCAGCAGAGATTCACAGACCCAAGAGACCCAGTACTTC.

This chain uses TRBV6-1 with TRBJ1-1; D is perhaps TRBD1 (6 bases). The V end lost 7 bases, the J end lost 2 bases, and 17 bases lay between the germline ends. The CDR3 is 15 amino acids. Germline CDR1 reads MNHNS; CDR2 reads SASEGT. The CDR3 reads CASIKSGGRNTEAFF. The CDR3 nucleotides read TGTGCCAGCATCAAAAGCGGGGGGCGAAACACTGAAGCTTTCTTT.

The chain uses TRBV7-2 and TRBJ2-1, with D possibly TRBD1 on 6 matching bases. Trimming removed 5 bases at V and 0 bases at J, with 11 bases between. The CDR3 has 15 amino acids. Germline assignment: CDR1 SGHTA and CDR2 FQGNSA. This CDR3 reads CASSLDRSSYNEQFF. The CDR3 region has the DNA TGTGCCAGCAGCCTGGACAGAAGCTCCTACAATGAGCAGTTCTTC.

Notes on this clone: At one end, the junction sequence differs from germline, possibly due to a read error. This chain joins TRBV7-7 and TRBJ2-5; TRBD2 aligns across 12 bases. The end of the DNA aligns better with TRBJ2-7, so the J call may be wrong. The V gene's germline CDR1 is SSHAT and CDR2 FNYEAQ (reference sequence). The CDR3 loop spans 16 amino acids. CDR3 nucleotides: TGTGCTAGCAGCCCACTAACTCTAGCGGGAGGGAGCGAGCAGTACTTC. Translated, it gives CASSPLTLAGGSEQYF.

V usage is TRBV14 and J usage is TRBJ1-2; 8 bases map to TRBD1. The germline CDR1 and CDR2 sequences are SGHDN and FVKESK. CDR3 size: 16 residues. V lost 4 bases and J lost 1; bases outside the gene matches: 8. CDR3 loop: CASSPWGDRLNYGYTF. Written as DNA, the CDR3 is TGTGCCAGCAGCCCCTGGGGGGACAGGCTTAACTATGGCTACACCTTC. The entire variable domain, with the rest obtained from reference TRBV14 and TRBJ1-2, is as follows: EAGVTQFPSHSVIEKGQTVTLRCDPISGHDNLYWYRRVMGKEIKFLLHFVKESKQDESGMPNNRFLAERTGGTYSTLKVQPAELEDSGVYFCASSPWGDRLNYGYTFGSGTRLTVV.

This chain links TRBV11-3 with TRBJ2-1; TRBD2 might be the D (5 bases). In germline, CDR1 is SGHNT, CDR2 YENEEA. V was clipped by 1 base and J by 0 bases, with 16 bases between them. The length of the CDR3 is 18 residues. The CDR3 region is CASSLGGGGLSSYNEQFF. The CDR3 coding sequence is TGTGCCAGCAGCTTAGGCGGCGGCGGGTTAAGCTCCTACAATGAGCAGTTCTTC.

This chain links TRBV10-3 with TRBJ2-1, with 10 bases aligning to TRBD2. The J segment lost 8 bases and the V segment lost 4 bases, leaving 8 bases of the junction unmatched. The CDR3 is 15 residues long. Looked up from germline, CDR1 is ENHRY and CDR2 is SYGVKD. This chain's CDR3 is CAISARGLASHEQFF. In nucleotides, the CDR3 is TGTGCCATCAGTGCCCGGGGACTAGCGAGCCATGAGCAGTTCTTC.

The J gene is TRBJ1-1, the V gene TRBV19; D is unresolved. The CDR3 runs to 14 residues. With 3 bases removed from V and 0 bases from J, the gap between germline ends came to 8 bases. CDR1 and CDR2 from the germline V gene are LNHDA and SQIVND (reference sequence). The CDR3 DNA reads TGTGCCAGTAGTATCCCAGGTATGAACACTGAAGCTTTCTTT. It encodes CASSIPGMNTEAFF.

The rearrangement links TRBV27 to TRBJ1-1, with D possibly TRBD1 on 6 matching bases. The CDR3 covers 18 residues. V lost 6 bases to trimming and J lost 0 bases, with 23 bases between them. From germline, CDR1 is MNHEY and CDR2 SMNVEV (reference sequence). Here the CDR3 reads CASRQWGGTGDMNTEAFF. The DNA for the CDR3 is TGTGCCAGCAGACAATGGGGGGGCACCGGAGACATGAACACTGAAGCTTTCTTT.

The CDR3 protein is CASNYDSGTGPTDTQYF. DNA for the CDR3: TGTGCCAGCAATTACGACTCCGGGACAGGACCCACAGATACGCAGTATTTT. The chain uses TRBV28 and TRBJ2-3, with 8 bases aligning to TRBD1. The CDR3 sequence is 17 residues long. Germline assignment: CDR1 MDHEN and CDR2 SYDVKM. The V segment lost 7 bases and the J segment 2 bases; nucleotides outside the gene matches: 14.

The CDR3 is CASSQDLVSGRPDEQFF. The CDR3 region has the DNA TGTGCCAGCAGCCAAGATCTGGTTAGCGGGAGACCGGATGAGCAGTTCTTC. The chain uses TRBV4-2 and TRBJ2-1, with 9 bases aligning to TRBD2. Germline loops: CDR1 LGHNA, CDR2 YNFKEQ. The CDR3 is 17 amino acids. The V segment lost 0 bases and the J segment 8 bases; nucleotides outside the gene matches: 11.